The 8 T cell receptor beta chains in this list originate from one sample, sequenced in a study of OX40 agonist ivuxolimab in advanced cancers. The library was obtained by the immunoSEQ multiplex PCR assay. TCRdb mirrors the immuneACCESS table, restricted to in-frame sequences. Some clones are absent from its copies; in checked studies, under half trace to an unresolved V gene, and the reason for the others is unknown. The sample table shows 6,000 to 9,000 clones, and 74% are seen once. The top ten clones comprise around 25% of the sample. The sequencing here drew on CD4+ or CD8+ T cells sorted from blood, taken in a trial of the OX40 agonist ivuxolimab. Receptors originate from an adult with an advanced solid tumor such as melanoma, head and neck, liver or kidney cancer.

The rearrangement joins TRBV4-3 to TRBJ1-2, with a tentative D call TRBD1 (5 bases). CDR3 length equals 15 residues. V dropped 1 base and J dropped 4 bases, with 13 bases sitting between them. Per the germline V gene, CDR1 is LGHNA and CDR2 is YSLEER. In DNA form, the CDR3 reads TGCGCCAGCAGCCAAGTGGCCGGGACCGCCTATGGCTACACCTTC. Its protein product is CASSQVAGTAYGYTF.

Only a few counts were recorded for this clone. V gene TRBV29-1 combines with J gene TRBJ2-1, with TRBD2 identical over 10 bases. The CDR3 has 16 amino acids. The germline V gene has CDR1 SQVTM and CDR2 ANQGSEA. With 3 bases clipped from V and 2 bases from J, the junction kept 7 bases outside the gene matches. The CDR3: CSVDLASGGTYNEQFF. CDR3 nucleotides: TGCAGCGTTGATTTGGCTAGCGGGGGAACCTACAATGAGCAGTTCTTC.

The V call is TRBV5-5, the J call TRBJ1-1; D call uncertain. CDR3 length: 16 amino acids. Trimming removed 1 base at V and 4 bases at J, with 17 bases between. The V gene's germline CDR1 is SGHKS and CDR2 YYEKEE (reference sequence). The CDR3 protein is CASSLIGPTLGTEAFF. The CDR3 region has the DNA TGTGCCAGCAGCTTGATCGGCCCGACGCTTGGCACTGAAGCTTTCTTT. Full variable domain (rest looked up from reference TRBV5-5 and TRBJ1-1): DAGVTQSPTHLIKTRGQQVTLRCSPISGHKSVSWYQQVLGQGPQFIFQYYEKEERGRGNFPDRFSARQFPNYSSELNVNALLLGDSALYLCASSLIGPTLGTEAFFGQGTRLTVV.

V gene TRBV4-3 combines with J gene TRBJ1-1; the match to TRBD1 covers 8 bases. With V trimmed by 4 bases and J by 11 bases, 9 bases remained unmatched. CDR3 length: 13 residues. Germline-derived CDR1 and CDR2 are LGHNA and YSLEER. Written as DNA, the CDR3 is TGCGCCAGCAGCCGTATTATGGGACAGGCGGCTTTCTTT. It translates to CASSRIMGQAAFF.

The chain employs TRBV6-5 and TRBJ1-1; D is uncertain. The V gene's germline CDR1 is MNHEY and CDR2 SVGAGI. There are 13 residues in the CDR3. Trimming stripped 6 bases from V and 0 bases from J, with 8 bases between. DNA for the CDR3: TGTGCCAGCAGGGCGGCGCTGAACACTGAAGCTTTCTTT. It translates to CASRAALNTEAFF.

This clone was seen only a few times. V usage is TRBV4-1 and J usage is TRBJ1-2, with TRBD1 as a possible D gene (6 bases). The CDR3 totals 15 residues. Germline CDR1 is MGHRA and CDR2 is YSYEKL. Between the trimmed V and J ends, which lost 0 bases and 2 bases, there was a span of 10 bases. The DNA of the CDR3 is TGCGCCAGCAGCCAAGATCCAGGGGCGAACTATGGCTACACCTTC. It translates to CASSQDPGANYGYTF.

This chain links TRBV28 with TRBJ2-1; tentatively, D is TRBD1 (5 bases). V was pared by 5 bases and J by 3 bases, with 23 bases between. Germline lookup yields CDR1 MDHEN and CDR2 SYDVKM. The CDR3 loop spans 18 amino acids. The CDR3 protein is CASSDTQGFPVNYNEQFF. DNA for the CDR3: TGTGCCAGCAGTGACACTCAGGGTTTTCCCGTAAACTACAATGAGCAGTTCTTC.

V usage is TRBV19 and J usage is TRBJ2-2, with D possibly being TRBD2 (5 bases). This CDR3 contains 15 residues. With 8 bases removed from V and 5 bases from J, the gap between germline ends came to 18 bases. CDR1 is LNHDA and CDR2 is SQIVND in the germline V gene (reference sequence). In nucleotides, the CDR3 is TGTGCCAGTGTACAAACTAGGGTTGGGACCGGGGAGCTGTTTTTT. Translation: CASVQTRVGTGELFF.